This note documents a single T cell receptor beta chain sequence. The healthy adult donors were HIV-negative and reported no recent acute infections or vaccinations. These data originate in a study of shared clonotypes between healthy human individuals. Sequenced by immunoSEQ multiplex PCR; TCRdb stores in-frame clones only, minus some. The data contain 2 million to 2.5 million clones, more than 90% of them singletons. The germline V and J ends were trimmed by 3 bases and 3 bases, with 9 bases remaining between them. CDR1 WSHSY and CDR2 SAAADI come from the germline V gene. The CDR3 spans 14 residues.

This TCR was recovered from a young man in good health. The sample was naive CD4+ T cells sorted from blood. Indicated subset: CD45RA+ positively selected. The gene calls are TRBV10-2 and TRBJ1-5; the D is unclear. The CDR3 region is CASSELEANQPQHF. The CDR3 DNA follows: TGCGCCAGCAGTGAATTGGAGGCCAATCAGCCCCAGCATTTT.